These 5 T cell receptor beta chains were sequenced from one sample in a study of human T cells and chemical hapten exposure. A single record per CDR3 protein comes from TCRdb applying MiXCR to the RACE reads. The sample carries about 46,000 distinct CDR3 sequences, 4.3% recorded once. As for time point: healthy volunteer bleed at 2 weeks. Total RNA came from unfractionated whole blood. The sequencing input was whole blood. Receptors were obtained from a female donor in good health. Some clones in this sample may be carry-over from other donors' samples.

This clonotype has at least ten counts. In DNA, the CDR3 is TGCAGCGGCGACCCGATGAACACTGAAGCTTTCTTT. Translation gives CSGDPMNTEAFF. The chain recombines TRBV29-1 with TRBJ1-1; D ambiguous. V was trimmed by 7 bases and J by 0 bases, leaving 9 bases between them. The CDR3 extends over 12 amino acids. Germline values: CDR1 SQVTM, CDR2 ANQGSEA.

This clonotype was detected many times. The genes are TRBV10-3 and TRBJ2-7, with TRBD2 identical over 8 bases. CDR1 is ENHRY and CDR2 is SYGVKD in the germline V gene. V was pared by 3 bases and J by 3 bases, with 10 bases of the junction left unmatched. This CDR3 has 16 residues. The CDR3, as DNA: TGTGCCATCAGTGACCCCGGGGGGGGCAAGGGCTACGAGCAGTACTTC. It translates to CAISDPGGGKGYEQYF.

The sample holds many counts of this clonotype. The chain combines TRBV21-1 with TRBJ1-1; the table's D call of TRBD1 was not tested on the DNA. TRBV21-1 is designated a pseudogene. CDR3 size: 18 residues. CDR3 loop: CASSKPLRDRQPNTEAFF. The CDR3 DNA reads TGTGCCAGCAGCAAACCCCTCCGGGACAGGCAGCCTAACACTGAAGCTTTCTTT.

This clonotype was counted many times. The chain uses TRBV5-1 and TRBJ2-3; D remains ambiguous. V gave up 4 bases and J gave up 1 base, with 13 bases separating them. Germline values: CDR1 SGHRS, CDR2 YFSETQ. The CDR3 is 15 amino acids. CDR3 sequence (DNA): TGCGCCAGCAGCCGAATGCCCCTACGCACAGATACGCAGTATTTT. Protein sequence: CASSRMPLRTDTQYF.

This sequence joins TRBV3-1 and TRBJ2-6; 7 bases agree with TRBD1. The junction had 13 bases not matched to a gene; V was cut back by 4 bases and J by 1 base. The germline V gene encodes CDR1 LGHDT and CDR2 YNNKEL (reference sequence). The CDR3 contains 19 residues. CDR3 residues: CASSRTPGQRFSGANVLTF. CDR3 coding DNA: TGTGCCAGCAGCCGTACCCCGGGACAGAGATTTTCTGGGGCCAACGTCCTGACTTTC.